This T cell receptor beta chain was sequenced during a study of Graves' ophthalmopathy and Graves' hyperthyroidism. Study-wide points: A majority of expanded thyroid clonotypes exceeding 0.001 frequency were likewise present in blood. The model predicted ophthalmopathy progression with roughly 71% sensitivity and around 74% specificity.

This clonotype was seen only a few times. Its antigen is as yet unknown. Using RNA transcripts, the TCR beta CDR3 regions were amplified. Second-round multiplex PCR followed a first-round RT-PCR using HTBI primers. In TCRdb, the multiplex PCR reads were re-called with MiXCR into one record per CDR3 protein. This sample has more than 1,000,000 distinct CDR3 sequences, with around a third found just once. Germline CDR1 reads LNHNV; CDR2 reads YYDKDF (reference sequence). V was trimmed by 0 bases and J by 0 bases, leaving 15 bases between them. The CDR3 loop spans 18 amino acids. The V call is TRBV15, the J call TRBJ1-5, with D perhaps TRBD1 (6 bases). The origin of this receptor is an adult man with Graves' hyperthyroidism. Sequenced input: peripheral blood or thyroid tissue (not recorded which). The CDR3 DNA sequence: TGTGCCACCAGCAGAGACGGTTCGGGGGCAGCTAGCAATCAGCCCCAGCATTTT. Amino acids: CATSRDGSGAASNQPQHF.